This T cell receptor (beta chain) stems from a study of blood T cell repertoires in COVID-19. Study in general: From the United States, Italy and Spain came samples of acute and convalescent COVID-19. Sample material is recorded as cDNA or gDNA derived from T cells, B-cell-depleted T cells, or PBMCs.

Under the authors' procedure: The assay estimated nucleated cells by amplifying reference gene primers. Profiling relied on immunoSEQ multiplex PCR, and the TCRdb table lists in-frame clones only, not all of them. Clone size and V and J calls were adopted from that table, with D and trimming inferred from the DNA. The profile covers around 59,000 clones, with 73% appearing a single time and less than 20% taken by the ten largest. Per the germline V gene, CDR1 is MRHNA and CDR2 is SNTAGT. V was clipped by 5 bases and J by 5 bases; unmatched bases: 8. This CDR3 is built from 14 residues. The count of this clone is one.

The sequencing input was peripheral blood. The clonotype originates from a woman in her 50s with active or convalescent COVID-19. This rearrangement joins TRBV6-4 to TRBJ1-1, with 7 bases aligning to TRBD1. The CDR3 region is CASSWTGGGTEAFF. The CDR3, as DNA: TGTGCCAGCAGTTGGACAGGTGGGGGAACTGAAGCTTTCTTT.